One sample yielded the 2 T cell receptor beta chains listed below, sequenced in a study of shared T cell receptors in the human thymus. Some clones are missing from TCRdb's copy, which holds only in-frame ones; the method was immunoSEQ multiplex PCR. This table holds just under 550,000 clones, approximately 78% found once. The same sample was also used in a study of human thymus T cells.

The sequencing sample was made of thymocytes. All receptors derive from a boy younger than two with a congenital heart defect.

The V call is TRBV10-3, the J call TRBJ2-7, with D perhaps matching TRBD1 (6 bases). This CDR3 contains 13 residues. CDR1 is ENHRY and CDR2 is SYGVKD in the germline V gene. V gave up 5 bases and J gave up 3 bases, with 11 bases separating them. CDR3 sequence (DNA): TGTGCCATCAGTCGGGACATGGACTACGAGCAGTACTTC. Translating gives CAISRDMDYEQYF.

The chain links TRBV6-5 to TRBJ2-3; 8 nucleotides agree with TRBD2. Germline CDR1 is MNHEY and CDR2 is SVGAGI. Unmatched junction bases numbered 5, after V lost 5 bases and J lost 1 base. This CDR3 comprises 15 residues. The CDR3 bases are TGTGCCAGCAGTACCCCGGGAGGGGGCACAGATACGCAGTATTTT. This codes for CASSTPGGGTDTQYF.